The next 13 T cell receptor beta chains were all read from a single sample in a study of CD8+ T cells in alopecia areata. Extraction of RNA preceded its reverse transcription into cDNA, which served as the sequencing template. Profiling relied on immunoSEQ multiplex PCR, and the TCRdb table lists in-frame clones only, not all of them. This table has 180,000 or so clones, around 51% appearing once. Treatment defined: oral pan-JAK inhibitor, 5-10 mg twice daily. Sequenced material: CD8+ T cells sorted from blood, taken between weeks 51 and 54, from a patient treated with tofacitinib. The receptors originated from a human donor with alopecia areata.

CDR3 region: CASSFSKGGGPHNEQFF. The DNA for the CDR3 is TGCGCCAGCAGCTTCTCTAAGGGTGGGGGGCCCCACAATGAGCAGTTCTTC. The chain has TRBV4-1 and TRBJ2-1, with D possibly being TRBD1 or TRBD2 (6 bases each). The ends were cut back, 5 bases at V and 5 bases at J, with 22 bases in the middle. The CDR3 spans 17 residues. The germline V gene has CDR1 MGHRA and CDR2 YSYEKL.

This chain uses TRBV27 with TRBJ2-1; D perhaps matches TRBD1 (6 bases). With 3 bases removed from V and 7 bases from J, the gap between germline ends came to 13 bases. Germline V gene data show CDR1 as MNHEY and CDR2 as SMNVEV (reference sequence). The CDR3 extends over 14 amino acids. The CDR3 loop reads CASSLGHPGNEQFF. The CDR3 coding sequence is TGTGCCAGCAGTTTGGGACACCCAGGGAATGAGCAGTTCTTC.

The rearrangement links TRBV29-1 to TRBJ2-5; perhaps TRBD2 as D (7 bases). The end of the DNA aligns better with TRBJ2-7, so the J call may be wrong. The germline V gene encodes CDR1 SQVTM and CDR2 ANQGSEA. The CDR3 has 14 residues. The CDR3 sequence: CSVAAGASSYEQYF. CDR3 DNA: TGCAGCGTTGCCGCGGGGGCAAGCTCCTACGAGCAGTACTTC.

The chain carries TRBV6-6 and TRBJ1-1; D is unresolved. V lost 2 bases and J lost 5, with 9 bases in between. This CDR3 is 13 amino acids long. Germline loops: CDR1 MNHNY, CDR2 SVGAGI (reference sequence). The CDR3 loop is CASSYGGRTEAFF. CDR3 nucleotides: TGTGCCAGCAGTTACGGAGGGCGAACTGAAGCTTTCTTT.

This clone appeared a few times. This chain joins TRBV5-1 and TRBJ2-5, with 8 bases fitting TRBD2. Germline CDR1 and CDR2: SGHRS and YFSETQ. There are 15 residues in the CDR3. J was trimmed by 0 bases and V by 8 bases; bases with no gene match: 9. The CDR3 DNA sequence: TGCGCCAGTCGGGTGGCGGGGGGCCACCAAGAGACCCAGTACTTC. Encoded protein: CASRVAGGHQETQYF.

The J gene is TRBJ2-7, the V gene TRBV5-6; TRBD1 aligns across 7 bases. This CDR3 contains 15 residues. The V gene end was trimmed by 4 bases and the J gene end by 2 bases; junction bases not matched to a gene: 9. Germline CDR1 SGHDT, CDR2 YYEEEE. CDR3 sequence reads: CASSQPATGTYEQYF. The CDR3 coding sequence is TGTGCCAGCAGCCAACCCGCGACAGGGACCTACGAGCAGTACTTC.

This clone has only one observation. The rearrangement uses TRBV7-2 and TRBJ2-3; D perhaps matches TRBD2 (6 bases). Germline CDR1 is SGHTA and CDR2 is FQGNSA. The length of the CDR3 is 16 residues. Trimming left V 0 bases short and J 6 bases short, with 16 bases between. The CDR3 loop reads CASSLARAGTLDTQYF. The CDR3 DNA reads TGTGCCAGCAGCTTAGCTAGGGCGGGGACGTTGGATACGCAGTATTTT.

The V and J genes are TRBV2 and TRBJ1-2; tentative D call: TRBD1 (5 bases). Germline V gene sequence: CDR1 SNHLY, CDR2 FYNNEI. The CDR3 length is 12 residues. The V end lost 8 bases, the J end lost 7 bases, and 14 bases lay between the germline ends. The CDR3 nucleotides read TGTGCCAGCCCGGGGGATACTGGTGGCTACACCTTC. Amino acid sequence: CASPGDTGGYTF.

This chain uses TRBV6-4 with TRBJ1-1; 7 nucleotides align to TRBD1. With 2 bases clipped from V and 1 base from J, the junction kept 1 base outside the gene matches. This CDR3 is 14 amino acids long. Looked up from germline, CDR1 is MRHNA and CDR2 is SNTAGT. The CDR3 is CASSDTGENTEAFF. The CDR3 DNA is TGTGCCAGCAGTGACACAGGGGAGAACACTGAAGCTTTCTTT.

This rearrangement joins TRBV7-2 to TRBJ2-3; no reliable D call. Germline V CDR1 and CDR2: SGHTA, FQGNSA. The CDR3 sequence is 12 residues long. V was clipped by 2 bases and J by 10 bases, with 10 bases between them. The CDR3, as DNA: TGTGCCAGCAGCTTAAGACAATCTGCGCAGTATTTT. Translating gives CASSLRQSAQYF.

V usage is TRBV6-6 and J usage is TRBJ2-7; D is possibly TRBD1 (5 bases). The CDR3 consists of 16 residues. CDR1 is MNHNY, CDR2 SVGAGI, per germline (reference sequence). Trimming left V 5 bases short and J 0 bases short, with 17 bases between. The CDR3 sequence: CASSTPKGENSYEQYF. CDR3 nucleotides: TGTGCCAGCAGTACCCCGAAAGGGGAAAACTCCTACGAGCAGTACTTC.

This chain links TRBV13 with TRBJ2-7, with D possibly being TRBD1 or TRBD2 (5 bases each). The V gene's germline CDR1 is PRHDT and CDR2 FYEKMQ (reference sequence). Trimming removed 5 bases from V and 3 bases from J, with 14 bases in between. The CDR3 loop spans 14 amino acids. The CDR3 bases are TGTGCCAGCAGCCCCGACGGGGCGAACTACGAGCAGTACTTC. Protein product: CASSPDGANYEQYF.

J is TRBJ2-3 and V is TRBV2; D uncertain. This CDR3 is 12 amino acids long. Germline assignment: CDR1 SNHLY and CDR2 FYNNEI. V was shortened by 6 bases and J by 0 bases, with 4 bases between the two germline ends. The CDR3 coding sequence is TGTGCCAGCAGACTTAGCACAGATACGCAGTATTTT. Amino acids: CASRLSTDTQYF. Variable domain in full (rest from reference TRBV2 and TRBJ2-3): EPEVTQTPSHQVTQMGQEVILRCVPISNHLYFYWYRQILGQKVEFLVSFYNNEISEKSEIFDDQFSVERPDGSNFTLKIRSTKLEDSAMYFCASRLSTDTQYFGPGTRLTVL.